Sequencing of this T cell receptor (beta chain) was carried out in a study of shared clonotypes between healthy human individuals. Background on the study: Donors had three CD4 naive, three CD4 memory, two CD8 naive and one CD8 memory plate apiece.

Study observations and caveats: Between four donors, naive CD4 clonotypes were shared at a level of about 5.3%. In contrast to clonotypes shared by all four donors, non-shared clonotypes had lower generation probabilities.

Looked up from germline, CDR1 is SGHRS and CDR2 is YFSETQ. Between the trimmed V and J ends, which lost 6 bases and 5 bases, there was a span of 15 bases. This CDR3 contains 14 residues. The authors ran the assay at deep level. Some clones are missing from TCRdb's copy, which holds only in-frame ones; the method was immunoSEQ multiplex PCR. The table has about 990,000 clones, around three quarters seen once. This clone was counted once. What it recognizes is unknown. Sequencing input: memory CD4+ T cells from PBMCs. The subset: CD45RA-negative fraction. V is TRBV5-1 and J is TRBJ2-1; D may match TRBD1 or TRBD2 (5 bases each). The sequence came from a man aged 18 to 30 in good health. Some clones in this sample may be carry-over from other donors' samples. The CDR3 region is CASKDQEGNNEQFF. The DNA of the CDR3 is TGCGCCAGCAAGGATCAAGAGGGGAACAATGAGCAGTTCTTC.